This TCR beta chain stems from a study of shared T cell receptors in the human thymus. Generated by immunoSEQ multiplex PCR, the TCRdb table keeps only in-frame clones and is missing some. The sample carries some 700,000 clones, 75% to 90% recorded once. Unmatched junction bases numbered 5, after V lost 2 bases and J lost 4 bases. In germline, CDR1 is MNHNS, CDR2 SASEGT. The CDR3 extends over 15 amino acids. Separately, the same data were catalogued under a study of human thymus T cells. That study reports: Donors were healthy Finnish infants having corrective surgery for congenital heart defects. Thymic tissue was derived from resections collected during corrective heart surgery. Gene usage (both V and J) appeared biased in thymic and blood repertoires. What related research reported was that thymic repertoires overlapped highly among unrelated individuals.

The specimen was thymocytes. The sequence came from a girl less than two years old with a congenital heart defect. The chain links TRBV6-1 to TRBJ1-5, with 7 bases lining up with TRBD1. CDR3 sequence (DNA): TGTGCCAGCAGTGAATTTGGGACAGAGAATCAGCCCCAGCATTTT. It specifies CASSEFGTENQPQHF.